The rows below give T cell receptor beta chains drawn from one sample of a study of spatial heterogeneity in lung cancer. TCRdb recomputed calls from the 5' RACE reads with MiXCR, one row per CDR3 protein. The table includes 10,000 to 15,000 distinct CDR3 sequences, about 6.3% detected once. The specimen comprised lung tumor tissue, sampled at surgery. These receptors originate from a female donor with early-stage non-small cell lung cancer. Each CDR3 is given with its conserved first and last residue. D genes are given only for firm matches. Size is stated as how often the clone was seen (once, few, many) or a class if it is expanded.

abundance: many; v_gene: TRBV2; d_gene: NA; j_gene: TRBJ2-4; CDR3aa: CASRLGSAKNIQYF; CDR3nt: TGTGCCAGCAGGTTGGGATCGGCCAAAAACATTCAGTACTTC
abundance: medium-sized; v_gene: TRBV28; d_gene: NA; j_gene: TRBJ1-6; CDR3aa: CASSSSKGNSPLHF; CDR3nt: TGTGCCAGCAGTTCGTCAAAAGGAAATTCACCCCTCCACTTT
abundance: many; v_gene: TRBV7-2; d_gene: NA; j_gene: TRBJ2-1; CDR3aa: CASSLNSYEQFF; CDR3nt: TGTGCCAGCAGCTTAAACAGCTATGAGCAGTTCTTC
abundance: few; v_gene: TRBV7-2; d_gene: TRBD2; j_gene: TRBJ2-1; CDR3aa: CASSPRASGPLSSYNEQFF; CDR3nt: TGTGCCAGCAGCCCCCGGGCTAGCGGGCCATTGAGCTCCTACAATGAGCAGTTCTTC
abundance: many; v_gene: TRBV6-5; d_gene: NA; j_gene: TRBJ1-2; CDR3aa: CASGGSYGYTF; CDR3nt: TGTGCCAGCGGGGGGAGCTATGGCTACACCTTC
abundance: many; v_gene: TRBV20-1; d_gene: NA; j_gene: TRBJ2-2; CDR3aa: CSARARPTSLTGELFF; CDR3nt: TGCAGTGCTAGGGCACGGCCTACCTCTCTCACCGGGGAGCTGTTTTTT
abundance: many; v_gene: TRBV12-3/TRBV12-4; d_gene: TRBD2; j_gene: TRBJ2-5; CDR3aa: CASSRTSGSGPETQYF; CDR3nt: TGTGCCAGCAGTCGAACTAGCGGGAGTGGTCCCGAGACCCAGTACTTC
abundance: medium-sized; v_gene: TRBV4-1; d_gene: NA; j_gene: TRBJ1-1; CDR3aa: CASSQGEVRPEAFF; CDR3nt: TGCGCCAGCAGCCAAGGGGAGGTTCGGCCTGAAGCTTTCTTT
abundance: many; v_gene: TRBV7-2; d_gene: TRBD2; j_gene: TRBJ2-3; CDR3aa: CASSLGLAGTTDTQYF; CDR3nt: TGTGCCAGCAGCTTAGGACTAGCGGGAACCACAGATACGCAGTATTTT
abundance: many; v_gene: TRBV20-1; d_gene: NA; j_gene: TRBJ2-7; CDR3aa: CSARRLLGVTYEQYF; CDR3nt: TGCAGTGCTAGAAGGTTATTGGGCGTCACCTACGAGCAGTACTTC